The clone carrying this TCR beta chain was observed a single time. As yet, its antigen is unknown. Generated by immunoSEQ multiplex PCR, the TCRdb table keeps only in-frame clones and is missing some. In the table there are 7,500 to 10,000 clones, roughly 88% of which are singletons. This specimen belongs to a study of PD-1 blockade in mismatch repair-deficient tumors. Whole-study findings and limits: Rapid post-treatment expansion, then contraction, generally preceding radiologic response, marked tumor-resident clones.

Described time point: approximately 11-day in vitro stimulation with candidate neoantigen peptide 7. The TCR-sequenced patients were three responders to pembrolizumab. Germline assignment: CDR1 SNHLY and CDR2 FYNNEI. The CDR3 is 14 amino acids. J was trimmed by 0 bases and V by 8 bases; bases with no gene match: 4. Source: cells cultured in vitro, taken from a patient treated with pembrolizumab. This chain joins TRBV2 and TRBJ2-1; 7 bases line up with TRBD2. The receptor was derived from an adult with mismatch repair-deficient cancer. The CDR3 coding sequence is TGTGCCAGCGGGACTACTACCTCCTACAATGAGCAGTTCTTC. Its translation is CASGTTTSYNEQFF.